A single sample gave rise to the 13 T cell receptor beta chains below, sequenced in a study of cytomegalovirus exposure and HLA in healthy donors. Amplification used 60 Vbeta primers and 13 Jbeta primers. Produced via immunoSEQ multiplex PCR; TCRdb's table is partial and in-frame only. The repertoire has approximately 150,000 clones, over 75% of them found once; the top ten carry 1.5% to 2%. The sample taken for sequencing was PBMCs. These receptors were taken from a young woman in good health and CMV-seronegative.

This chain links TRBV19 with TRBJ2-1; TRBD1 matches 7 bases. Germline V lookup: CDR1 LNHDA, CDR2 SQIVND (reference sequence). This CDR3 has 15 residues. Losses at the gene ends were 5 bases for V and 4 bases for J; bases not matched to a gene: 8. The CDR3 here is CASSPSGTEYNEQFF. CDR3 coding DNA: TGTGCCAGTAGTCCATCCGGGACAGAGTACAATGAGCAGTTCTTC. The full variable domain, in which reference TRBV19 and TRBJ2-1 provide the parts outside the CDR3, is DGGITQSPKYLFRKEGQNVTLSCEQNLNHDAMYWYRQDPGQGLRLIYYSQIVNDFQKGDIAEGYSVSREKKESFPLTVTSAQKNPTAFYLCASSPSGTEYNEQFFGPGTRLTVL.

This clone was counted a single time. In DNA, the CDR3 is TGTGCCTGGACTAAAGGGGCCCTGAACACCGGGGAGCTGTTTTTT. It codes for CAWTKGALNTGELFF. The rearrangement joins TRBV30 to TRBJ2-2, with D tentatively TRBD1 (5 bases). Germline CDR1 GTSNPN, CDR2 SVGIG (reference sequence). The V and J ends lost 4 bases and 1 base respectively, with 13 bases between them. The CDR3 runs to 15 residues.

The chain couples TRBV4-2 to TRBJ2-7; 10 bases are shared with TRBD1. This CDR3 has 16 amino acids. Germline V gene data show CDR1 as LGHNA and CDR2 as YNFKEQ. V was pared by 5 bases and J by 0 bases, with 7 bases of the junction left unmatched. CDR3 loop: CASSKVGQGSSYEQYF. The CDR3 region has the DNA TGTGCCAGCAGCAAAGTGGGACAGGGGAGCTCCTACGAGCAGTACTTC.

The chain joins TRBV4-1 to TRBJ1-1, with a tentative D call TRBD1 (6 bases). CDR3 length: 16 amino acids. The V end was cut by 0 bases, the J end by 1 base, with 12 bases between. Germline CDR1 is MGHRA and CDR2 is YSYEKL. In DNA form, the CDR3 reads TGCGCCAGCAGCCAAGATGGCAGGGGAACGAACACTGAAGCTTTCTTT. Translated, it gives CASSQDGRGTNTEAFF.

The CDR3 region is CASSYLNIGGDEQYF. The CDR3 DNA reads TGTGCCAGCAGTTACCTGAATATAGGAGGGGATGAGCAGTACTTC. This rearrangement joins TRBV6-6 to TRBJ2-7; possibly TRBD2 for D (6 bases). The V gene lost 2 bases and the J gene lost 7 bases, with 18 bases spanning the gap. From germline, CDR1 is MNHNY and CDR2 SVGAGI (reference sequence). The CDR3 runs to 15 residues.

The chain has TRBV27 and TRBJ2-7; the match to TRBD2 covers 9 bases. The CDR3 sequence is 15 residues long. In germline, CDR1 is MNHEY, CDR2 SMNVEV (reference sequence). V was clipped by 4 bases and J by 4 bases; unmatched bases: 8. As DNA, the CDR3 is TGTGCCAGCAGTTCACCCCTAGCGGGGATTTACGAGCAGTACTTC. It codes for CASSSPLAGIYEQYF.

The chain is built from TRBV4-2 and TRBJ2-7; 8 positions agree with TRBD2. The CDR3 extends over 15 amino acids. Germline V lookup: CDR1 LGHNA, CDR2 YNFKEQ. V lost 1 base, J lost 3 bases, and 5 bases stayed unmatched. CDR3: CASSQASLAGYEQYF. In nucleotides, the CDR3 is TGTGCCAGCAGCCAAGCCAGCCTAGCGGGCTACGAGCAGTACTTC.

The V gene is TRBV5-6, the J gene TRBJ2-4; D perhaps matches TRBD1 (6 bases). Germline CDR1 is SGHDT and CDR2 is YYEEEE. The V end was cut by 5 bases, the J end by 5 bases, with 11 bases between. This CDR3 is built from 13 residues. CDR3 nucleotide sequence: TGTGCCAGCAGTAGGACAGTACAAAACATTCAGTACTTC. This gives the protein CASSRTVQNIQYF.

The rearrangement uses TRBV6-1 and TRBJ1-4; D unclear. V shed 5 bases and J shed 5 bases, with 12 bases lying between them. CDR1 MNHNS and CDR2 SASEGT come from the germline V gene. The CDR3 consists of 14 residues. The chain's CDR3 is CASSRGNRNEKLFF. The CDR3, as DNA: TGTGCCAGCAGTCGGGGAAATAGGAATGAAAAACTGTTTTTT.

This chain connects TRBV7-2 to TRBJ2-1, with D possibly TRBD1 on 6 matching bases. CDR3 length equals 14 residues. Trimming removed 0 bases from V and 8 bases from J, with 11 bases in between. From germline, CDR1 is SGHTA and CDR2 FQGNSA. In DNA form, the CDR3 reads TGTGCCAGCAGCTTAGCGGTGGGGGCCCATGAGCAGTTCTTC. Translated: CASSLAVGAHEQFF.

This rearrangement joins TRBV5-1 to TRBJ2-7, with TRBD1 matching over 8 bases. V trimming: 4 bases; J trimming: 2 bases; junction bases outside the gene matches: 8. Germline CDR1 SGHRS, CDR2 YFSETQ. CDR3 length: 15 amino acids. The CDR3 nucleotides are TGCGCCAGCAGCACCCGGACAGGGTCAGCCTACGAGCAGTACTTC. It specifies CASSTRTGSAYEQYF.

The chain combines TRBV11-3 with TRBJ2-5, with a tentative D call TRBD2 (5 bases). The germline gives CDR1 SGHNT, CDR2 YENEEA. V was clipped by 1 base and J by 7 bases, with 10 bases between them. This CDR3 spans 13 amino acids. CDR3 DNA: TGTGCCAGCAGCTTAGTCCACGGAGGGACCCAGTACTTC. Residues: CASSLVHGGTQYF.

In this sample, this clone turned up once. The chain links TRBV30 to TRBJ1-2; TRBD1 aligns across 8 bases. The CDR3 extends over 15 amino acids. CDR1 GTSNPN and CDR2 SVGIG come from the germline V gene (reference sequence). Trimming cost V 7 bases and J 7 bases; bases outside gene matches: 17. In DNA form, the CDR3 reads TGTGCCTTAACCCAGGGGACAGGAGGGCGCGGTGGCTACACCTTC. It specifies CALTQGTGGRGGYTF.